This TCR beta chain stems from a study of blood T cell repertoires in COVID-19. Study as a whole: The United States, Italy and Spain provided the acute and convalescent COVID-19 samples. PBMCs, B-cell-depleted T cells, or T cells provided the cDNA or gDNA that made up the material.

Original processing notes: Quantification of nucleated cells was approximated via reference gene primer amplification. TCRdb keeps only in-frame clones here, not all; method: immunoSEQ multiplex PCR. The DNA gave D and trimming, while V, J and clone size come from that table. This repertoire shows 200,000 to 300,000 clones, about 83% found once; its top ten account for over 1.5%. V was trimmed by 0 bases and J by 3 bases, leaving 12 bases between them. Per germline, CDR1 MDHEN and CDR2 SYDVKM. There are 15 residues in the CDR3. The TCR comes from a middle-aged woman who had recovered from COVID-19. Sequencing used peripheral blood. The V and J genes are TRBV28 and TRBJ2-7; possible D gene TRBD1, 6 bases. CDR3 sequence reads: CASSLWGRGNYEQYF. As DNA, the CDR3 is TGTGCCAGCAGTTTATGGGGTAGGGGGAACTACGAGCAGTACTTC.